These 24 T cell receptor beta chains were all obtained from the same sample, sequenced in a study of human T cells and chemical hapten exposure. TCRdb ran MiXCR on the RACE reads and lists one entry per CDR3 protein. The sample holds 95,000 to 150,000 distinct CDR3 sequences; roughly 12% are singletons and the top ten take 2% to 2.5%. Time point in this sample: patch test 3, about 24 weeks after DPC sensitization. Treatment denoted: therapeutic diphenylcyclopropenone sensitization with weekly scalp DPC. The sample consisted of whole blood, taken in connection with sensitization to the hapten diphenylcyclopropenone (DPC). These TCRs come from a woman aged 50 to 60 with alopecia areata. Some clones in this sample may be carry-over from other donors' samples.

This clonotype showed up just a few times. The V gene is TRBV7-8, the J gene TRBJ2-7, with 13 bases lining up with TRBD2. Unmatched junction bases numbered 7, after V lost 1 base and J lost 7 bases. This CDR3 is 16 amino acids long. Looked up from germline, CDR1 is SGHVS and CDR2 is FQNEAQ. CDR3 sequence: CASSLEAGLAGREQYF. In DNA, the CDR3 is TGTGCCAGCAGCTTAGAAGCGGGACTAGCGGGACGGGAGCAGTACTTC.

The rearrangement uses TRBV2 and TRBJ1-1; D is unresolved. Trimming removed 7 bases from V and 1 base from J, with 13 bases in between. CDR3 length: 14 amino acids. Germline assignment: CDR1 SNHLY and CDR2 FYNNEI. CDR3 DNA: TGTGCCAGCAAGCCTGACACGCGGAACACTGAAGCTTTCTTT. This codes for CASKPDTRNTEAFF.

This chain connects TRBV11-1 to TRBJ2-3; D gene ambiguous. The CDR3 is 13 residues long. In germline, CDR1 is SGHAT, CDR2 FQDESV (reference sequence). V lost 0 bases and J 5 bases, leaving 6 bases between the germline ends. As DNA, the CDR3 is TGTGCCAGCAGCTTAGCGCTTGTAGATACGCAGTATTTT. The encoded protein is CASSLALVDTQYF.

The J gene is TRBJ2-1, the V gene TRBV29-1; 8 bases fit TRBD2. The CDR3 runs 11 residues. The V segment lost 4 bases and the J segment 7 bases; nucleotides outside the gene matches: 0. Germline CDR1 reads SQVTM; CDR2 reads ANQGSEA. CDR3 region: CSVGGRNEQFF. The CDR3 nucleotides read TGCAGCGTTGGCGGGAGGAATGAGCAGTTCTTC.

This clonotype was recorded at least ten times. The rearrangement links TRBV30 to TRBJ2-5; the D gene is possibly TRBD1 (5 bases). The CDR3 covers 12 residues. Between the trimmed V and J ends, which lost 4 bases and 5 bases, there was a span of 11 bases. Germline V gene sequence: CDR1 GTSNPN, CDR2 SVGIG (reference sequence). The CDR3 loop is CAWTQGTETQYF. CDR3 DNA sequence: TGTGCCTGGACGCAGGGTACGGAGACCCAGTACTTC.

The chain recombines TRBV4-3 with TRBJ2-7; the match to TRBD2 covers 7 bases. The CDR3 contains 15 residues. Germline loops: CDR1 LGHNA, CDR2 YSLEER. With 4 bases clipped from V and 5 bases from J, the junction kept 11 bases outside the gene matches. CDR3 sequence reads: CASSPWGGDSDEQYF. As DNA, the CDR3 is TGCGCCAGCAGCCCTTGGGGGGGTGACTCTGACGAGCAGTACTTC.

This clonotype was seen only a few times. The chain links TRBV20-1 to TRBJ2-7; no clear D gene. Germline CDR1 and CDR2: DFQATT and SNEGSKA (reference sequence). V lost 3 bases and J lost 0, with 9 bases in between. This CDR3 has 13 residues. The CDR3, as DNA: TGCAGTGCTAGGACCTGGGACTCCTACGAGCAGTACTTC. Its translation is CSARTWDSYEQYF.

Only a few counts were recorded for this clonotype. The CDR3 DNA follows: TGTGCCACCAGCAGAGATTTAAGGGGGAGCGATACGCAGTATTTT. Residues: CATSRDLRGSDTQYF. The chain joins TRBV15 to TRBJ2-3; a weak D match, TRBD1 (6 bases). The V gene's germline CDR1 is LNHNV and CDR2 YYDKDF (reference sequence). The CDR3 length is 15 residues. V was clipped by 0 bases and J by 6 bases, with 13 bases between them. Drawing the rest from reference TRBV15 and TRBJ2-3, the complete variable domain is DAMVIQNPRYQVTQFGKPVTLSCSQTLNHNVMYWYQQKSSQAPKLLFHYYDKDFNNEADTPDNFQSRRPNTSFCFLDIRSPGLGDTAMYLCATSRDLRGSDTQYFGPGTRLTVL.

The V and J genes are TRBV20-1 and TRBJ1-1, with D possibly TRBD1 on 6 matching bases. V was cut by 4 bases and J by 13 bases, with 16 bases left in between. The CDR3 is made up of 11 amino acids. The germline CDR1 and CDR2 sequences are DFQATT and SNEGSKA (reference sequence). CDR3 bases: TGCAGTGCTATCCAGGGGACGGGCGGTTTCTTT. Translated, it gives CSAIQGTGGFF.

This clonotype was counted between two and nine times. The CDR3 DNA sequence: TGTGCCAGCAGTCTTCGGACCGCCTCAGCCAAAAACATTCAGTACTTC. This codes for CASSLRTASAKNIQYF. This rearrangement joins TRBV12-3 or TRBV12-4 to TRBJ2-4; D remains ambiguous. This CDR3 has 16 amino acids. Trimming pared 5 bases from V and 0 bases from J, leaving 14 bases between.

This rearrangement joins TRBV28 to TRBJ2-1; TRBD2 matches at 10 bases. The V gene's germline CDR1 is MDHEN and CDR2 SYDVKM. The J segment lost 7 bases and the V segment lost 5 bases, leaving 8 bases of the junction unmatched. The CDR3 length is 15 residues. The chain's CDR3 is CASSGPGTSVNEQFF. CDR3 nucleotide sequence: TGTGCCAGCAGTGGGCCCGGGACTAGCGTTAATGAGCAGTTCTTC.

Note on this clonotype: A read error may be the cause here, since a much bigger clone is one base away. The chain uses TRBV7-2 and TRBJ2-6, with no clear D. CDR1 and CDR2 from the germline V gene are SGHTA and FQGNSA. The CDR3 is 15 residues long. Deletions cut 7 bases from V and 3 bases from J, with 13 bases between. CDR3 residues: CASTVGRYGANVLTF. The CDR3 DNA is TGTGCCAGCACCGTTGGGCGGTATGGGGCCAACGTCCTGACTTTC.

This clonotype was found many times. The rearrangement uses TRBV13 and TRBJ2-7; tentative D call: TRBD2 (6 bases). CDR3 length equals 15 residues. The ends were cut back, 5 bases at V and 3 bases at J, with 17 bases in the middle. The germline CDR1 and CDR2 sequences are PRHDT and FYEKMQ (reference sequence). CDR3 sequence (DNA): TGTGCCAGCAGCCCCCCGGGACTTTCATACTACGAGCAGTACTTC. Its translation is CASSPPGLSYYEQYF. The complete variable domain, with remaining parts taken from reference TRBV13 and TRBJ2-7, reads AAGVIQSPRHLIKEKRETATLKCYPIPRHDTVYWYQQGPGQDPQFLISFYEKMQSDKGSIPDRFSAQQFSDYHSELNMSSLELGDSALYFCASSPPGLSYYEQYFGPGTRLTVT.

The chain has TRBV12-3 or TRBV12-4 and TRBJ2-3, with 9 bases fitting TRBD1. CDR3 length: 13 residues. V dropped 8 bases and J dropped 4; count of bases not matched to a gene: 4. The CDR3 spells CASGQGRPDTQYF. For the CDR3, the DNA is TGTGCCAGCGGACAGGGGCGACCAGATACGCAGTATTTT.

The chain is built from TRBV24-1 and TRBJ1-2; no clear D gene. Germline V lookup: CDR1 KGHDR, CDR2 SFDVKD. CDR3 length: 14 amino acids. The ends were cut back, 1 base at V and 5 bases at J, with 10 bases in the middle. CDR3: CATSDFGRSYGYTF. As DNA, the CDR3 is TGTGCCACCAGTGATTTTGGCAGGTCTTATGGCTACACCTTC.

This clonotype was observed many times. The genes are TRBV30 and TRBJ2-1, with 12 bases identical to TRBD2. The CDR3 is 14 amino acids. Per the germline V gene, CDR1 is GTSNPN and CDR2 is SVGIG (reference sequence). Germline trimming cut 3 bases from V and 7 bases from J; bases unmatched to any gene: 4. CDR3 amino acids: CAWSTSGRWNEQFF. CDR3 in DNA: TGTGCCTGGAGCACTAGCGGGAGGTGGAATGAGCAGTTCTTC.

This clonotype was observed a few times. V usage is TRBV28 and J usage is TRBJ2-7; 7 positions agree with TRBD2. The CDR3 sequence is 14 residues long. CDR1 is MDHEN and CDR2 is SYDVKM in the germline V gene. Trimming cost V 6 bases and J 6 bases; bases outside gene matches: 11. The CDR3, as DNA: TGTGCCAGCAGAAGCGGGACCAGAAAGGGCGAGCAGTACTTC. Encoded protein: CASRSGTRKGEQYF.

This clonotype showed up just a few times. One end of the junction fails to match germline, which may point to a read error. CDR3 in DNA: TGTGCCAGCACCCTAGCGGGAGGGCTTGATACGCGGTATTTT. Protein: CASTLAGGLDTRYF. The chain employs TRBV27 and TRBJ2-3, with 12 nucleotides matching TRBD2. The CDR3 runs 14 residues. Germline V gives CDR1 MNHEY, CDR2 SMNVEV (reference sequence).

This clonotype appeared many times. This chain connects TRBV9 to TRBJ2-5; weak D call: TRBD2 (5 bases). The CDR3 totals 12 residues. Trimming took off 5 bases at V and 3 bases at J, with 8 bases between the two ends. Germline CDR1 SGDLS, CDR2 YYNGEE. Written as DNA, the CDR3 is TGTGCCAGCAGTCGGGGAGAAGAGACCCAGTACTTC. This translates into CASSRGEETQYF. Supplemented by reference TRBV9 and TRBJ2-5, the full variable domain reads DSGVTQTPKHLITATGQRVTLRCSPRSGDLSVYWYQQSLDQGLQFLIQYYNGEERAKGNILERFSAQQFPDLHSELNLSSLELGDSALYFCASSRGEETQYFGPGTRLLVL.

This clonotype has more than one count but fewer than ten. As DNA, the CDR3 is TGCAGCGTTGTCAGGAGCGGAGGTTCCTACGAGCAGTACTTC. This sequence encodes CSVVRSGGSYEQYF. V and J are TRBV29-1 and TRBJ2-7; tentative D call: TRBD2 (5 bases). There are 14 residues in the CDR3. CDR1 is SQVTM, CDR2 ANQGSEA, per germline. V was shortened by 4 bases and J by 1 base, with 14 bases between the two germline ends.

This clonotype appeared a few times. The J gene is TRBJ1-5, the V gene TRBV12-3 or TRBV12-4; tentatively, D is TRBD1 (6 bases). V gave up 6 bases and J gave up 1 base, with 10 bases separating them. This CDR3 region has 14 residues. This CDR3 is CASSQGTSNQPQHF. DNA for the CDR3: TGTGCCAGCAGCCAGGGGACGAGCAATCAGCCCCAGCATTTT.

This clonotype was counted only a few times. This chain connects TRBV29-1 to TRBJ1-2, with D possibly TRBD1 on 5 matching bases. The CDR3 covers 13 residues. Germline V gene sequence: CDR1 SQVTM, CDR2 ANQGSEA. V gave up 7 bases and J gave up 2 bases, with 14 bases separating them. In DNA, the CDR3 is TGCAGCGCCGGGGGGAGCGGAAACTATGGCTACACCTTC. As protein: CSAGGSGNYGYTF.

The chain combines TRBV15 with TRBJ2-7; 11 bases align to TRBD1. With 7 bases clipped from V and 2 bases from J, the junction kept 1 base outside the gene matches. The V gene's germline CDR1 is LNHNV and CDR2 YYDKDF (reference sequence). This CDR3 spans 13 amino acids. The CDR3 here is CATMGQGAYEQYF. The CDR3 nucleotides are TGTGCCACCATGGGACAGGGGGCCTACGAGCAGTACTTC.

The chain uses TRBV15 and TRBJ2-3; the D gene is possibly TRBD2 (5 bases). This CDR3 has 14 residues. Trimming pared 5 bases from V and 2 bases from J, leaving 11 bases between. Germline V CDR1 and CDR2: LNHNV, YYDKDF (reference sequence). CDR3 loop: CATSGTGTTDTQYF. The CDR3 DNA is TGTGCCACCAGCGGTACGGGAACCACAGATACGCAGTATTTT.